The entry below describes one T cell receptor (beta chain). This clone occurred a few times. The antigen it binds to is not known. The input lacks base qualities; no much larger clone sits a single base away. Participants in the prospective study were enrolled through a virtual design, were aged roughly 18 to 100 years, and lived in some 24 United States geographic areas. Cohort assignment in the prospective study relied on participant-reported clinical history from a screening survey and a study questionnaire. Exposed participants had been in contact with someone with a PCR-confirmed or clinician-diagnosed COVID-19 case within 2 weeks of study entry. Mobile phlebotomists in the prospective study collected whole blood, serum and a nasopharyngeal or oropharyngeal swab from every participant. Participants in the prospective study had the option to provide additional blood draws and questionnaires over a 2-month period. Before DNA extraction, prospective study blood samples were shipped either frozen or at room temperature.

This sample is part of a study of blood T cell repertoires in COVID-19 (TCRdb year 2020). For context, the study as a whole: The collaborator samples originated in the United States, Italy and Spain and spanned the acute and convalescent phases of COVID-19. The prospective study material was composed of cDNA or gDNA derived from T cells, B-cell-depleted T cells, or PBMCs. Deeply sampled blood TCRbeta repertoires from subjects exposed to, actively infected with, or recovered from COVID-19 were included in the dataset. The repertoires were released in a freely available public database meant as a resource for research on the immune response to SARS-CoV-2. Samples were obtained from the ongoing ImmuneRACE study (first 160 participants) and from some 1,300 subjects provided by 6 global collaborators. A de-identified subject ID, COVID-19 status, age in years and sex were almost always included in the sample metadata. HLA class I and class II types, where available, came from metadata supplied by the sample provider rather than from assay-based typing.

The V end gives up 1 base and the J end 0 bases, leaving 11 bases in the junction not matched to a gene. The CDR3 spans 19 residues, from the cysteine through the phenylalanine. Just CDR3 DNA is preserved here, 57 bases in frame from base 1. CDR1 MNHEY and CDR2 SMNVEV are derived from the germline V gene (reference sequence). Beyond this particular receptor, the publication reports: The amount of clinical and demographic metadata varied by source and participant and was provided uncurated.

The immunoSEQ Assay, a bias-controlled multiplex PCR, was used to amplify TCRbeta CDR3 regions from genomic DNA. The paper's processing steps were these. The number of nucleated cells in each sample was estimated by amplification of reference gene primers within the assay. To quantify the absolute abundance of each unique TCRbeta CDR3 rearrangement, sequence reads were collapsed and filtered. For each sample, productive Simpson clonality was calculated as the square root of Simpson's diversity index over productive rearrangements. TCRdb limited this immuneACCESS table to in-frame rearrangements with V and J called. A share of clones is missing; checked studies link under half to unresolved V genes, and the rest is unexplained. For V, J and clone size, that table is used; D and trimming come from the DNA. The sample profile shows some 240,000 clones; approximately 85% of them were found once. The leading ten clones occupy more than 6.5% of the sample.

Sample: PBMCs or T cells enriched from blood (not recorded which). The receptor chain draws on TRBV27 and TRBJ1-1, with 10 bases aligning to TRBD1. The sequence came from a woman aged 50 to 60 who had been exposed to COVID-19. This receptor carries the CDR3 CASSLFGDRGRAMNTEAFF. The nucleotide sequence is TGTGCCAGCAGTTTATTCGGTGACAGGGGGCGGGCGATGAACACTGAAGCTTTCTTT.